This T cell receptor (beta chain) emerged from a study of cytomegalovirus exposure and HLA in healthy donors. Study-wide points: When a later analysis was performed, an Asian-associated ancestry cluster reportedly had fewer N-insertions than the approximately 700-donor mean.

Vbeta (60) and Jbeta (13) primers were used in the PCR. As handled by the study authors: Roughly 10 million shared chains were among about 80 million unique TCR beta chains counted in a later analysis. Sequencing was performed with immunoSEQ multiplex PCR; in TCRdb, only in-frame clones are kept and a portion is missing. V and J calls and clone size come straight from that table; D and trimming were deduced from the DNA. This sample's table reports 55,000 to 85,000 clones. Concerning this clone: Its antigen is not identified.

Germline V gene sequence: CDR1 SGHTA, CDR2 FQGNSA. This CDR3 has 15 residues. V was trimmed by 4 bases and J by 2 bases, leaving 13 bases between them. Nominally healthy donors provided the samples, though records likely missed some immune exposures. The chain links TRBV7-2 to TRBJ2-3; a possible D gene is TRBD1 (6 bases). The sample was PBMCs. The receptor was isolated from a female donor in good health and CMV-seropositive. The CDR3 DNA sequence: TGTGCCAGCAGCTCCAAATCGGGACACACAGATACGCAGTATTTT. As protein: CASSSKSGHTDTQYF.